These 3 T cell receptor beta chains share one sample of origin, sequenced in a study of blood T cell repertoires in COVID-19. TCRdb's copy holds only in-frame clones and misses some; the assay was immunoSEQ multiplex PCR. The sample contains about 120,000 clones, more than 75% of which appear only once. The sequencing sample was made of peripheral blood. The origin of the receptors is a woman aged 45-60 years with acute or convalescent COVID-19.

The chain uses TRBV28 and TRBJ2-2; 8 nucleotides align to TRBD2. The junction had 6 bases not matched to a gene; V was cut back by 5 bases and J by 4 bases. Germline CDR1 is MDHEN and CDR2 is SYDVKM. The CDR3 has 15 amino acids. Here the CDR3 DNA reads TGTGCCAGCAGTCTCGGGGGGGCCGTCACCGGGGAGCTGTTTTTT. Encoded protein: CASSLGGAVTGELFF.

The chain couples TRBV11-3 to TRBJ2-1; 7 bases fit TRBD2. CDR1 and CDR2 from the germline V gene are SGHNT and YENEEA. The CDR3 is 14 amino acids. J lost 8 bases, V lost 7 bases, and 11 bases had no gene match. CDR3 bases: TGTGCCAGCACCCGGGGGGACCCATGGGATGAGCAGTTCTTC. This encodes CASTRGDPWDEQFF.

The chain combines TRBV19 with TRBJ1-1; weak D call: TRBD1 (5 bases). The germline V and J ends were trimmed by 2 bases and 4 bases, with 14 bases remaining between them. The length of the CDR3 is 15 residues. CDR1 is LNHDA, CDR2 SQIVND, per germline (reference sequence). The chain's CDR3 is CASSITDKRGTEAFF. Written as DNA, the CDR3 is TGTGCCAGTAGTATAACGGACAAGCGGGGCACTGAAGCTTTCTTT.